Below, one TCR beta chain is given with its context. Its antigen is unknown. This specimen comes from a study of T cell repertoires in cytomegalovirus infection. About the research overall: Public TCR beta signatures provided an indication of both CMV infection and a matching HLA type.

TCRdb processed the reads anew with MiXCR; each CDR3 protein has one entry. Of about 740,000 distinct CDR3 sequences listed, roughly 35% are singletons. Study-wide points: Predominance within the ex vivo response was attributable to HLA-C-restricted CMV-specific TCR beta clonotypes.

V was cut by 2 bases and J by 7 bases, with 11 bases left in between. The CDR3 has 13 amino acids. Germline CDR1 and CDR2: MDHEN and SYDVKM. The TCR originated in a human donor in good health (CMV status not recorded). Some clones in this sample may be carry-over from other donors' samples. The sequenced sample consisted of PBMCs. The rearrangement links TRBV28 to TRBJ2-5; D ambiguous. CDR3 sequence (DNA): TGTGCCAGCAGTTTAGGGGTGGTCGGGACCCAGTACTTC. Translated: CASSLGVVGTQYF.